These 6 T cell receptor beta chains originate from one sample sequenced in a study of regulatory and conventional T cells in breast cancer. One entry per CDR3 protein, called by TCRdb with MiXCR from the PCR reads. Seen here are fewer than 20,000 distinct CDR3 sequences, around 30% observed once, and the top ten hold 1.6%. The sequenced sample was conventional T cells from blood. These receptors were collected from a female donor in good health.

About this clonotype itself: Likely a read error: the CDR3 ends without its conserved phenylalanine or tryptophan. J is TRBJ1-2 and V is TRBV5-1, with D perhaps matching TRBD1 (6 bases). Germline V CDR1 and CDR2: SGHRS, YFSETQ. The CDR3 contains 18 residues. V lost 6 bases, J lost 2 bases, and 26 bases lay in between. The CDR3 coding sequence is TGCGCCAGCACCCTGGATTGGTCTCCGACAGGACGAAACTATGGCTACACCTCC. Its translation is CASTLDWSPTGRNYGYTS.

This chain uses TRBV18 with TRBJ2-5; 9 bases agree with TRBD1. The CDR3 is 16 amino acids. Germline V gives CDR1 KGHSH, CDR2 LQKENI. V lost 3 bases to trimming and J lost 4 bases; unmatched junction nucleotides: 9. The CDR3 reads CASSPIGTGKSETQYF. CDR3 bases: TGTGCCAGCTCACCTATTGGGACAGGGAAATCAGAGACCCAGTACTTC.

This clonotype was detected only a few times. The genes are TRBV20-1 and TRBJ2-7, with 12 bases that match TRBD2. The CDR3 spans 15 residues. The V gene's germline CDR1 is DFQATT and CDR2 SNEGSKA (reference sequence). V lost 3 bases, J lost 4 bases, and 7 bases stayed unmatched. CDR3 nucleotides: TGCAGTGCTAGGCCACTAGCGGGAGGTTTTTACGAGCAGTACTTC. Residues: CSARPLAGGFYEQYF.

This clonotype was found a few times. V gene TRBV20-1 combines with J gene TRBJ1-1; TRBD1 might be the D (5 bases). Germline assignment: CDR1 DFQATT and CDR2 SNEGSKA (reference sequence). V dropped 6 bases and J dropped 7 bases, with 12 bases sitting between them. The CDR3 has 11 amino acids. The CDR3 protein is CSANGGVEAFF. As DNA, the CDR3 is TGCAGTGCAAACGGGGGGGTTGAAGCTTTCTTT.

In the case of this clonotype: This could be a read error, since a much larger clone is one nucleotide away. This rearrangement joins TRBV7-2 to TRBJ2-5, with D possibly being TRBD2 (5 bases). The CDR3 length is 14 residues. The germline gives CDR1 SGHTA, CDR2 FQGNSA. DNA for the CDR3: TGTGCCGGCAGCTTATTCTTTAGCGCTGAGACCCAGTACTTC. Translating it yields CAGSLFFSAETQYF.

The gene calls are TRBV12-3 or TRBV12-4 and TRBJ2-1; no clear D. The CDR3 totals 13 residues. Trimming removed 3 bases at V and 12 bases at J, with 15 bases between. The CDR3 is CASSFQQNTRQFF. The CDR3 DNA follows: TGTGCCAGCAGTTTCCAACAGAACACGCGGCAGTTCTTC.